Listed here are 4 T cell receptor beta chains from one sample, sequenced in a study of blood T cell repertoires in COVID-19. Profiled with immunoSEQ multiplex PCR; TCRdb holds only in-frame clones, not every one. The data show about 33,000 clones, about 86% seen once. Material for sequencing was peripheral blood. These receptors all come from a human donor in a cohort sampled during active COVID-19.

DNA for the CDR3: TGTGCCAGCAGCTTCTTACTTGGCGGGGGCGACACCACCTACGAGCAGTACTTC. As protein: CASSFLLGGGDTTYEQYF. The V and J genes are TRBV13 and TRBJ2-7, with a tentative D call TRBD2 (7 bases). The CDR3 is 18 amino acids. Germline-derived CDR1 and CDR2 are PRHDT and FYEKMQ (reference sequence). V was trimmed by 3 bases and J by 2 bases, leaving 23 bases between them.

This chain links TRBV19 with TRBJ1-4; D unclear. Trimming cost V 3 bases and J 8 bases, with 13 bases left between them. CDR1 and CDR2 (germline): LNHDA, SQIVND (reference sequence). The CDR3 has 14 residues. Here the CDR3 DNA reads TGTGCCAGTAGTATTTCCGGGAGTGAGGAAAAACTGTTTTTT. This encodes CASSISGSEEKLFF.

The J gene is TRBJ2-7, the V gene TRBV19, with 12 bases that match TRBD1. The V and J ends lost 5 bases and 8 bases, in that order; junction bases with no gene match: 4. The CDR3 runs 13 residues. Germline V lookup: CDR1 LNHDA, CDR2 SQIVND (reference sequence). The CDR3 sequence is CASSGGQGAKQYF. CDR3 nucleotides: TGTGCCAGTAGTGGGGGACAGGGGGCGAAGCAGTACTTC.

The sample holds a few counts of this clone. This chain links TRBV19 with TRBJ2-7, with D possibly being TRBD2 (7 bases). This CDR3 contains 13 residues. The V end lost 3 bases, the J end lost 6 bases, and 12 bases lay between the germline ends. Germline V gene lookup returns CDR1 LNHDA and CDR2 SQIVND (reference sequence). For the CDR3, the DNA is TGTGCCAGTAGTATGGGGGCGGGAGCCGAGCAGTACTTC. This gives the protein CASSMGAGAEQYF.